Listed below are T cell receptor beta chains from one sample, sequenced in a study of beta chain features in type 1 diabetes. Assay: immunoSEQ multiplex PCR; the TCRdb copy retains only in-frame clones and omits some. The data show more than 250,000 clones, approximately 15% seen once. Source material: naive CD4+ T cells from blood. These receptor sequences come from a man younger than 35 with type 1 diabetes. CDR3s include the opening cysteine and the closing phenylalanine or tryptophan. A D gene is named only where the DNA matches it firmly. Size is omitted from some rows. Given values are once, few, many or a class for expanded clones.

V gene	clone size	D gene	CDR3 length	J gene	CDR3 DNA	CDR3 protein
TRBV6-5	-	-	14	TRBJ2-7	TGTGCCAGCAGCCGGGGACTCCGCAACTACGAGCAGTACTTC	CASSRGLRNYEQYF
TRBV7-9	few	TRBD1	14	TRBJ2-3	TGTGCCACCGAGTCGACAGGGCGCACAGATACGCAGTATTTT	CATESTGRTDTQYF
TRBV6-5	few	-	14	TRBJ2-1	TGTGCCAGCACCGGGTCCAGAAGGGGCAATGAGCAGTTCTTC	CASTGSRRGNEQFF
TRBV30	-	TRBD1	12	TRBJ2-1	TGTGCCTGGAGCGGGGACAGGGTTGGGCAGTTCTTC	CAWSGDRVGQFF
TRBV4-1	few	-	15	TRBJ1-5	TGCGCCAGCAGCCCCGGGAGGGTTAGCAATCAGCCCCAGCATTTT	CASSPGRVSNQPQHF
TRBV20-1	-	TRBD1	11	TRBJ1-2	TGCGGACGACAGGGATACGGTGGCTACACCTTC	CGRQGYGGYTF
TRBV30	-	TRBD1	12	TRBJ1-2	TGTGCCTGGAGCCCCGCGGACAGGCGCGAGACCTTC	CAWSPADRRETF
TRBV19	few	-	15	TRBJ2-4	TGTGCCAGTAGGACGGGGAGAGACCGAGGGAACATTCAGTACTTC	CASRTGRDRGNIQYF
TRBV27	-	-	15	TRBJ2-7	TGTGCCAGCATTTTCCCTCGTGGGCTACCGAACGAGCAGTACTTC	CASIFPRGLPNEQYF
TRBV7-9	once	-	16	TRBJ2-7	TGTGCCAGCAGCTTAGATTCGGAACAGGGCCGCTACGAGCAGTACTTC	CASSLDSEQGRYEQYF
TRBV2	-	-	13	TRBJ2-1	TGTGCCAGCAGTGAACTAGGCTACAATGAGCAGTTCTTC	CASSELGYNEQFF
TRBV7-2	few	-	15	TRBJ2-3	TGTGCCAGCAGCTTTACTTATTTCACTAGCGATACGCAGTATTTT	CASSFTYFTSDTQYF
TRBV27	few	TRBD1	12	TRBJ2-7	TGTGCCGGACAGGGGAACTCCTACGAGCAGTACTTC	CAGQGNSYEQYF
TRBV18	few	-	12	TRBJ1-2	TGTGCCAGCTCTCTCGATACCGGAGGGAACACCTTC	CASSLDTGGNTF
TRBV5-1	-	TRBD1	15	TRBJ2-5	TGCGCCAGCAGCTTAACTACAGGGGAAGGGGAGACCCAGTACTTC	CASSLTTGEGETQYF
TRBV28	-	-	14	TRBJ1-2	TGTGCCAGCAGTTTTTGGAGCCCTAACTATGGCTACACCTTC	CASSFWSPNYGYTF
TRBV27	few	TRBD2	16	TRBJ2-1	TGTGCCAGCAGTCGACTAGCGGGAGGGCCGGGCAATGAGCAGTTCTTC	CASSRLAGGPGNEQFF
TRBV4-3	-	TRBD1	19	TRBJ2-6	TGCGCCAGCAGCCAAGATAGAAGGAGGGACAGGACTGGGGCCAACGTCCTGACTTTC	CASSQDRRRDRTGANVLTF
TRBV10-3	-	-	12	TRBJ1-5	TGTGCCTCAAGACAGGGCAATCAGCCCCAGCATTTT	CASRQGNQPQHF
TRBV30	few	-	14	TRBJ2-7	TGTGCCTGGAGCATCGGGGTTTACGCCTACGAGCAGTACTTC	CAWSIGVYAYEQYF
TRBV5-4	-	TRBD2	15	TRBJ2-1	TGTGCCAGCAGTTCGCTAGCGGGAGCATTCGGTGAGCAGTTCTTC	CASSSLAGAFGEQFF
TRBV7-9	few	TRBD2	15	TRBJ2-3	TGTGCCAGCTCCCCCCATCGGGGGGGCACAGATACGCAGTATTTT	CASSPHRGGTDTQYF
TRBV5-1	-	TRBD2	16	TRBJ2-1	TGCGCCAGCAGCTACCGACTAGCGGGAGTAAAGGATGAGCAGTTCTTC	CASSYRLAGVKDEQFF
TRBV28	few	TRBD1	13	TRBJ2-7	TGTGCCAGCAGGCCGGGACAGCTCTACGAGCAGTACTTC	CASRPGQLYEQYF
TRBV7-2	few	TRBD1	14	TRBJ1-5	TGTGCCAGCAGCTCGACAGGGAACAATCAGCCCCAGCATTTT	CASSSTGNNQPQHF
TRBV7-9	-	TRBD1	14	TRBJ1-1	TGTGCCAGCAGCTTAGGGACAGGCAGCACTGAAGCTTTCTTT	CASSLGTGSTEAFF
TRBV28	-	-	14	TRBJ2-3	TGTGCCGCGCAGGAGGCCTACACCACAGATACGCAGTATTTT	CAAQEAYTTDTQYF
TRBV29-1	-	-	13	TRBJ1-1	TGCAGCGGCAACAGGGAACCGAACACTGAAGCTTTCTTT	CSGNREPNTEAFF
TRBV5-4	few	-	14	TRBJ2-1	TGTGCCAGCAGCGGTGGAGACGCCTACAATGAGCAGTTCTTC	CASSGGDAYNEQFF
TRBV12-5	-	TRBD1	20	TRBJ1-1	TGTGCTAGTGGTTTGGTCCAAAACCAAGGGACAGCCCTAAAGAACACTGAAGCTTTCTTT	CASGLVQNQGTALKNTEAFF
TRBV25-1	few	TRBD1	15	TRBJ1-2	TGTGCCAGCAGACCAGACAGGGAAGGAAACTATGGCTACACCTTC	CASRPDREGNYGYTF
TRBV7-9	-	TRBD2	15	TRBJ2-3	TGTGCCAGCAGCTTAGACTCTTTTAGCGGGGGGCCTAGGTATTTT	CASSLDSFSGGPRYF
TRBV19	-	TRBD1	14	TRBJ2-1	TGTGCCAGTAGACCCCGGGACAGGGTTGATGAGCAGTTCTTC	CASRPRDRVDEQFF
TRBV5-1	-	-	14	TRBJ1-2	TGCGCCAGCAGCCCGGGCGGGAACAACTATGGCTACACCTTC	CASSPGGNNYGYTF
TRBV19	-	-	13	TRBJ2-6	TGTGCCAGTATCGGGGGAGGGGCCAACGTCCTGACTTTC	CASIGGGANVLTF